One and the same sample provided the 15 T cell receptor beta chains below, sequenced in a study of identical twins. Each CDR3 protein is one row after TCRdb ran MiXCR on the 5' RACE reads. The sample has just under 650,000 distinct CDR3 sequences; 7.1% are singletons. A further study also used this sample, focusing on yellow fever vaccine responses in identical twins.

Specimen: PBMCs. Every receptor here comes from a woman between 18 and 29 years old in good health.

This clonotype was counted at least ten times. This chain connects TRBV12-3 or TRBV12-4 to TRBJ1-6, with TRBD1 as a possible D gene (5 bases). This CDR3 spans 14 amino acids. V was shortened by 2 bases and J by 8 bases, with 10 bases between the two germline ends. CDR3 nucleotide sequence: TGTGCCAGCAGTTTAATGGGGGGAGATTCACCCCTCCACTTT. It translates to CASSLMGGDSPLHF.

This clonotype appeared once. The V call is TRBV7-9, the J call TRBJ2-7; D is ambiguous. Germline CDR1 SEHNR, CDR2 FQNEAQ (reference sequence). Trimming left V 4 bases short and J 5 bases short, with 9 bases between. The CDR3 consists of 12 residues. CDR3 sequence reads: CASSWGGDEQYV. DNA for the CDR3: TGTGCCAGCAGCTGGGGTGGCGACGAGCAGTACGTC.

This clonotype was recorded a few times. The chain links TRBV10-3 to TRBJ2-6; 8 nucleotides agree with TRBD1. The CDR3 sequence is 13 residues long. Trimming removed 3 bases from V and 17 bases from J; junction bases left unmatched: 9. The germline gives CDR1 ENHRY, CDR2 SYGVKD. CDR3 sequence (DNA): TGTGCCATCAGTGAAAGGGGGTGGACAGGGTTGACTTTC. This encodes CAISERGWTGLTF.

The chain combines TRBV19 with TRBJ1-5; no firm D call. CDR3 length: 12 residues. Germline V gene sequence: CDR1 LNHDA, CDR2 SQIVND (reference sequence). Trimming removed 3 bases at V and 7 bases at J, with 7 bases between. The CDR3 reads CASSIGWQPQHF. The CDR3 nucleotides are TGTGCCAGTAGTATTGGCTGGCAGCCCCAGCATTTT.

This clonotype was observed a handful of times. The rearrangement links TRBV5-6 to TRBJ2-7; 7 positions agree with TRBD1. Germline V gene data show CDR1 as SGHDT and CDR2 as YYEEEE. V lost 4 bases and J lost 5; bases outside the gene matches: 6. The CDR3 has 13 residues. This CDR3 reads CASSLNDRDEQYV. For the CDR3, the DNA is TGTGCCAGCAGCCTAAACGACAGGGACGAGCAGTACGTC.

This clonotype was seen ten or more times. This chain connects TRBV18 to TRBJ2-2; 8 nucleotides match TRBD2. The trim removed 5 bases at V and 7 bases at J, leaving 9 bases unmatched. This CDR3 contains 15 residues. The germline gives CDR1 KGHSH, CDR2 LQKENI. The DNA for the CDR3 is TGTGCCAGCTCAACCCTACTAGCGGACCACGGGGAGCTGTTTTTT. Translating it yields CASSTLLADHGELFF.

The V gene is TRBV5-6, the J gene TRBJ2-2; D perhaps matches TRBD2 (6 bases). Germline V CDR1 and CDR2: SGHDT, YYEEEE. The CDR3 length is 18 residues. V was clipped by 2 bases and J by 5 bases, with 22 bases between them. In DNA form, the CDR3 reads TGTGCCAGCAGCTTTTCCGCGGCGGCTTGGGAGGATACCGGGGAGCTGTTTTTT. The encoded protein is CASSFSAAAWEDTGELFF.

The genes are TRBV7-9 and TRBJ1-5; 10 bases are shared with TRBD1. The ends lost 4 bases at V and 6 bases at J; junction bases unmatched: 3. The CDR3 spans 14 residues. Germline V CDR1 and CDR2: SEHNR, FQNEAQ (reference sequence). CDR3 DNA: TGTGCCAGCAGCTCCGGGACAGGGGTTCAGCCCCAGCATTTT. Protein: CASSSGTGVQPQHF.

The genes are TRBV7-9 and TRBJ2-2; 8 nucleotides line up with TRBD1. V shed 5 bases and J 5 bases; nucleotides not matched to a gene: 10. Germline CDR1 SEHNR, CDR2 FQNEAQ (reference sequence). This CDR3 is 16 amino acids long. CDR3 in DNA: TGTGCCAGCAGCCCCCCAGGGGGCGCGTGGACCGGGGAGCTGTTTTTT. Protein sequence: CASSPPGGAWTGELFF.

This clonotype occurred a few times. The CDR3 here is CSASTGGDEQYV. Here the CDR3 DNA reads TGCAGTGCTTCGACGGGGGGTGATGAGCAGTACGTC. The chain recombines TRBV20-1 with TRBJ2-7, with TRBD2 matching over 7 bases. V was pared by 5 bases and J by 7 bases, with 8 bases of the junction left unmatched. Per germline, CDR1 DFQATT and CDR2 SNEGSKA (reference sequence). This CDR3 spans 12 amino acids.

This clonotype was picked up a small number of times. The chain uses TRBV12-3 or TRBV12-4 and TRBJ2-1, with TRBD1 matching 7 bases. V lost 3 bases and J lost 4; bases outside the gene matches: 3. There are 14 residues in the CDR3. The CDR3 sequence: CASSFSDRYNEQFF. Written as DNA, the CDR3 is TGTGCCAGCAGTTTTTCGGACAGGTACAATGAGCAGTTCTTC.

This clonotype has just a few counts. This chain joins TRBV28 and TRBJ1-2, with TRBD1 matching over 7 bases. The CDR3 covers 13 residues. Germline trimming cut 6 bases from V and 4 bases from J; bases unmatched to any gene: 5. Germline CDR1 MDHEN, CDR2 SYDVKM. The CDR3 reads CASRTGQVYGYTF. The CDR3 DNA is TGTGCCAGCAGAACAGGACAGGTCTATGGCTACACCTTC.

This clonotype has only a few counts. The V call is TRBV28, the J call TRBJ2-7; the D gene is possibly TRBD1 (5 bases). This CDR3 has 13 residues. Germline values: CDR1 MDHEN, CDR2 SYDVKM. Trimming took off 4 bases at V and 3 bases at J, with 10 bases between the two ends. The CDR3 reads CASSSNRLYEQYV. The DNA of the CDR3 is TGTGCCAGCAGTTCGAACAGGCTCTACGAGCAGTACGTC.

This clonotype was counted between two and nine times. V usage is TRBV6-1 and J usage is TRBJ2-1; 9 bases map to TRBD2. This CDR3 has 15 residues. CDR1 and CDR2 from the germline V gene are MNHNS and SASEGT. V gave up 4 bases and J gave up 2 bases; unmatched junction bases: 3. The DNA of the CDR3 is TGTGCCAGCAGTGTGTTAGCGGGAGCCTACAATGAGCAGTTCTTC. As protein: CASSVLAGAYNEQFF.

This clonotype has only a few counts. The chain carries TRBV20-1 and TRBJ2-4; D unclear. Trimming removed 0 bases at V and 2 bases at J, with 11 bases between. This CDR3 region has 15 residues. Germline V gene sequence: CDR1 DFQATT, CDR2 SNEGSKA (reference sequence). In nucleotides, the CDR3 is TGCAGTGCTAGAGAGGGCGGCCTAACCAAAAACATTCAGTACTTC. The encoded protein is CSAREGGLTKNIQYF.